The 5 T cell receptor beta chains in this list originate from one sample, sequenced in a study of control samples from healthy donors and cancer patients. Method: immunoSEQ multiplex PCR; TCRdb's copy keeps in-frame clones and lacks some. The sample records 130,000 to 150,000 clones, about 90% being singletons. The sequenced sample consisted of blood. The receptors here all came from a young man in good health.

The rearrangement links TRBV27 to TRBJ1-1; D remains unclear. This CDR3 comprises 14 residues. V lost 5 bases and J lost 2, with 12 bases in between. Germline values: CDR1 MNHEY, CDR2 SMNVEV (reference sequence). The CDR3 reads CASSPEALNTEAFF. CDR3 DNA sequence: TGTGCCAGCAGTCCAGAAGCACTTAACACTGAAGCTTTCTTT.

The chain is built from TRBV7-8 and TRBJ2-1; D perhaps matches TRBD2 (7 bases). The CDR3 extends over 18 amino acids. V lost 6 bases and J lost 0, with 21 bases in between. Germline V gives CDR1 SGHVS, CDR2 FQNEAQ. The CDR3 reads CASSPRGGGASSYNEQFF. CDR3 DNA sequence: TGTGCCAGCAGTCCGAGAGGGGGGGGTGCTAGCTCCTACAATGAGCAGTTCTTC. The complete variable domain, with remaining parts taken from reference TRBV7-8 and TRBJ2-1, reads GAGVSQSPRYKVAKRGQDVALRCDPISGHVSLFWYQQALGQGPEFLTYFQNEAQLDKSGLPSDRFFAERPEGSVSTLKIQRTQQEDSAVYLCASSPRGGGASSYNEQFFGPGTRLTVL.

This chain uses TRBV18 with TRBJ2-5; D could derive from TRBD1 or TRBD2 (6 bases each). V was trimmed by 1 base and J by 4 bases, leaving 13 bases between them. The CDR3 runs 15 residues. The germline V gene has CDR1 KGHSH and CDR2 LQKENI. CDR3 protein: CASSPQRGAGETQYF. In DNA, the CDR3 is TGTGCCAGCTCACCACAAAGGGGGGCCGGAGAGACCCAGTACTTC.

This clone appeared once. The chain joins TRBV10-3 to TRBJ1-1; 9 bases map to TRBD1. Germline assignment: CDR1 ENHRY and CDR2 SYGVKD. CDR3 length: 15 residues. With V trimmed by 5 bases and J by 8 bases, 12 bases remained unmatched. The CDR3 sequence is CAISNGQGQITEAFF. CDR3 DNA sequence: TGTGCCATCAGTAATGGACAGGGGCAAATAACCGAAGCTTTCTTT.

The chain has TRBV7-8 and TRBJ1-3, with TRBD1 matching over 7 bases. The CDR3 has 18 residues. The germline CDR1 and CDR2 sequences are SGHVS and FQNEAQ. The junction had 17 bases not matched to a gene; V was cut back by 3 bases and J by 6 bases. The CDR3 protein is CASSFHGQGVSCSNTIYF. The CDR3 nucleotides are TGTGCCAGCAGCTTCCACGGCCAGGGGGTGAGTTGTTCAAACACCATATATTTT.